The clone carrying this TCR beta chain has a count of ten or more. The source of the sample is a study of early T cells in non-severe SARS-CoV-2 infection. TCRdb called the 5' RACE reads again in MiXCR, with one record for every CDR3 protein. The table lists some 29,000 distinct CDR3 sequences, about 4.5% of them singletons. The germline V and J ends were trimmed by 5 bases and 7 bases, with 10 bases remaining between them. From germline, CDR1 is SGHRS and CDR2 YFSETQ. CDR3 length: 12 amino acids. Source material: whole blood. This clonotype originated in an adult who was a healthcare worker with PCR-confirmed SARS-CoV-2 infection or an uninfected control (not recorded which). The chain carries TRBV5-1 and TRBJ2-1; D remains unclear. CDR3 sequence (DNA): TGCGCCAGCAGTAGAGAGTGGAATGAGCAGTTCTTC. This encodes CASSREWNEQFF.